This T cell receptor (beta chain) was found in a study of T-cell reconstitution after alpha-beta-depleted transplantation in children (dated by TCRdb to the mid-2010s). In the study overall: T-cell immune reconstitution after TCRalphabeta/CD19-depleted allogeneic hematopoietic cell transplantation in children was quantitatively tracked in the study by means of TCR repertoire profiling. What the work shows at the level of the full study, not this receptor alone: The apparently early alphabetaT-cell count recovery about two months after transplant was reportedly dependent on only several hundred rapidly expanded clones derived from non-depleted graft cells. The frequencies of hyperexpanded clones fell over the following months, and after one year, T-cell counts and TCRbeta diversity were mostly attributed to newly produced T cells. In some patients, high TCRbeta diversity at day 60 was attributed to recipient T cells and intrathymic progenitors that had survived conditioning.

The treatment or condition label, as the study defines it: allogeneic hematopoietic cell transplantation with graft depleted of TCRalphabeta T cells and CD19 B cells. The transplant recipients were children given TCRalphabeta/CD19-depleted allogeneic hematopoietic cell grafts. Of note for this clonotype: Its antigen remains unidentified. No base quality values were provided; no much bigger clone lies one nucleotide off.

Library preparation used PCR. Sequencing was performed on an Illumina HiSeq 2500. To normalize quantification of the TCRbeta repertoire, the TCR libraries were built with molecular barcoding that relied on unique molecular identifiers. TCRdb reanalyzed the raw reads on its own, using fastp at Q25 for trimming and MiXCR for clone calling, and kept in-frame beta chains. Entries that share a CDR3 protein sequence are merged under the most common genes and DNA. This sample gives about 900,000 distinct CDR3 sequences in total; about 29% of them show up just once. The ten largest account for 25% to 35% of the sample. The CDR3 numbers 14 residues from cysteine through phenylalanine. The sequence is cut down to CDR3 DNA, 42 bases in frame from base 1. CDR1 SGHRS and CDR2 YFSETQ were looked up in the germline V gene. V sheds 4 bases and J sheds 6 bases, leaving 17 bases between their ends.

The starting material was PBMCs, mostly from graft donor cells, obtained 360 days after TCRalphabeta/CD19-depleted stem cell transplant. The sequence derives from a boy younger than two who had a stem cell transplant for SCID, so the T cells may come from the graft donor. Recombination linked TRBV5-1 to TRBJ2-7; the D gene cannot be resolved reliably. The CDR3 region reads CASSGLEGPTEQYF. The bases are TGCGCCAGCAGCGGCTTGGAAGGTCCTACCGAGCAGTACTTC.